These 13 T cell receptor beta chains were all obtained from the same sample, sequenced in a study of T cell repertoires in cytomegalovirus infection. No antigen is known for these receptors. Via MiXCR, TCRdb re-called the reads, giving one row per CDR3 protein. The profile shows about 830,000 distinct CDR3 sequences, about 30% of them singletons. Here the sequenced sample was cultured CD8+ T cells from PBMCs, taken from culture after CMV antigen stimulation. These receptors came from a human donor in good health (CMV status not recorded). Some clones in this sample may be carry-over from other donors' samples.

This chain joins TRBV27 and TRBJ2-3; no clear D gene. The CDR3 runs to 16 residues. CDR1 is MNHEY, CDR2 SMNVEV, per germline (reference sequence). V shed 1 base and J shed 4 bases, with 15 bases lying between them. CDR3 protein: CASSLYPELMPDTQYF. CDR3 DNA: TGTGCCAGCAGTTTATATCCCGAACTAATGCCAGATACGCAGTATTTT.

The rearrangement joins TRBV5-4 to TRBJ2-5; TRBD1 might be the D (6 bases). Between the trimmed V and J ends, which lost 6 bases and 3 bases, there was a span of 12 bases. The CDR3 is made up of 13 amino acids. CDR1 is SGHNT, CDR2 YYREEE, per germline (reference sequence). Here the CDR3 DNA reads TGTGCCAGCACTTCTTCAGGGGAAGAGACCCAGTACTTC. Translating gives CASTSSGEETQYF.

This clonotype was observed a handful of times. The V call is TRBV6-2 or TRBV6-3, the J call TRBJ2-2; 10 nucleotides agree with TRBD1. V lost 5 bases and J lost 4; bases outside the gene matches: 4. This CDR3 is built from 15 residues. CDR1 is MNHEY, CDR2 SVGEGT, per germline. The CDR3 DNA sequence: TGTGCCAGCAGTCGGGACAGGGGTACCACCGGGGAGCTGTTTTTT. Translation: CASSRDRGTTGELFF.

The V call is TRBV6-2 or TRBV6-3, the J call TRBJ2-7; D ambiguous. This CDR3 is 13 amino acids long. Germline values: CDR1 MNHEY, CDR2 SVGEGT. V lost 2 bases and J lost 6, with 11 bases in between. The CDR3 nucleotides read TGTGCCAGCAGTTACCAGGACGGGCCCGAGCAGTACGTC. Translated: CASSYQDGPEQYV.

This clonotype was detected only a few times. The chain combines TRBV6-2 or TRBV6-3 with TRBJ1-5; TRBD1 matches at 8 bases. Germline lookup yields CDR1 MNHEY and CDR2 SVGEGT. Trimming took 6 bases from V and 5 from J; bases not matched to a gene: 9. This CDR3 has 15 residues. CDR3 in DNA: TGTGCCAGCAGGCCACGGGACAGGTTGTATCAGCCCCAGCATTTT. Protein sequence: CASRPRDRLYQPQHF.

The V call is TRBV7-6, the J call TRBJ1-1, with D uncertain. The CDR3 is 13 amino acids. The germline V gene has CDR1 SGHVS and CDR2 FNYEAQ. V lost 5 bases and J 0 bases, leaving 7 bases between the germline ends. This CDR3 is CASSNDMNTEAFF. The CDR3 DNA reads TGTGCCAGCAGCAACGACATGAACACTGAAGCTTTCTTT.

The gene calls are TRBV7-9 and TRBJ2-7; D gene uncertain. Per germline, CDR1 SEHNR and CDR2 FQNEAQ (reference sequence). CDR3 length equals 13 residues. The ends were cut back, 4 bases at V and 0 bases at J, with 7 bases in the middle. The CDR3 coding sequence is TGTGCCAGCAGCTCGCCTCTCTCCTACGAGCAGTACTTC. Its translation is CASSSPLSYEQYF.

V usage is TRBV6-5 and J usage is TRBJ2-1, with TRBD1 matching 9 bases. This CDR3 contains 14 residues. CDR1 and CDR2 from the germline V gene are MNHEY and SVGAGI. V was pared by 8 bases and J by 8 bases, with 10 bases of the junction left unmatched. The CDR3 loop reads CASANWDRVHEQFF. The DNA for the CDR3 is TGTGCCAGCGCTAATTGGGACAGGGTCCATGAGCAGTTCTTC.

V and J are TRBV7-9 and TRBJ1-6; D not certain. The CDR3 runs to 12 residues. Trimming pared 1 base from V and 12 bases from J, leaving 7 bases between. From germline, CDR1 is SEHNR and CDR2 FQNEAQ (reference sequence). CDR3: CASSLGVLPLHF. The DNA of the CDR3 is TGTGCCAGCAGCTTAGGGGTTTTACCCCTCCACTTT.

The chain uses TRBV9 and TRBJ2-3; maybe TRBD1 (6 bases). The germline CDR1 and CDR2 sequences are SGDLS and YYNGEE. Trimming took 2 bases from V and 1 from J, leaving 23 bases between them. This CDR3 spans 19 amino acids. The DNA for the CDR3 is TGTGCCAGCAGCGTTCCCGTTGGACAGCACGATAGAGGCACAGATACGCAGTATTTT. It specifies CASSVPVGQHDRGTDTQYF.

This clonotype has a handful of counts. This chain uses TRBV6-6 with TRBJ2-2; no definite D call. Trimming took 6 bases from V and 7 from J, leaving 9 bases between them. This CDR3 is 12 amino acids long. Germline assignment: CDR1 MNHNY and CDR2 SVGAGI (reference sequence). The CDR3 coding sequence is TGTGCCAGCAGCGCCGGCAACGGGGAGCTGTTTTTT. Protein: CASSAGNGELFF.

This clonotype has only a few counts. The rearrangement joins TRBV29-1 to TRBJ2-7; D is unresolved. Trimming shortened V by 3 bases and J by 5 bases, and 11 bases separated the two germline ends. Germline V CDR1 and CDR2: SQVTM, ANQGSEA. The CDR3 extends over 12 amino acids. DNA for the CDR3: TGCAGCGTTGAGGTGCAGGTTGACGAGCAGTACTTC. Its protein is CSVEVQVDEQYF.

This chain joins TRBV27 and TRBJ2-1; 9 bases line up with TRBD1. V lost 2 bases and J lost 7; bases outside the gene matches: 3. The CDR3 is 14 amino acids. Germline CDR1 reads MNHEY; CDR2 reads SMNVEV (reference sequence). CDR3 sequence (DNA): TGTGCCAGCAGTTTACTCGGGACAGGGAATGAGCAGTTCTTC. Translating it yields CASSLLGTGNEQFF.